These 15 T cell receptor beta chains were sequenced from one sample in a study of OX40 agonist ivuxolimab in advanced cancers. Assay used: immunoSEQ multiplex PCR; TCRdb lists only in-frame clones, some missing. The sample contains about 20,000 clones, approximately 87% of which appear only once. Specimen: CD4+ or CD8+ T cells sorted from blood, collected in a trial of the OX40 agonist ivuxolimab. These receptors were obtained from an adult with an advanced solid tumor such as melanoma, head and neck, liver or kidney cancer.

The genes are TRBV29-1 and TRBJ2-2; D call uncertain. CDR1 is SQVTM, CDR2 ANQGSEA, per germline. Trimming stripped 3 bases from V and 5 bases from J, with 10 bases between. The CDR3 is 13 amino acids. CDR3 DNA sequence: TGCAGCGTTGATCACAGCATAACCGGGGAGCTGTTTTTT. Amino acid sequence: CSVDHSITGELFF.

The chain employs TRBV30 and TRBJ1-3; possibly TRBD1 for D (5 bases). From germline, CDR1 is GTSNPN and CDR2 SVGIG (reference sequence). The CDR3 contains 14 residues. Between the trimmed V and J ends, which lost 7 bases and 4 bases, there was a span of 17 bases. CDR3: CAFPSRQPGNTIYF. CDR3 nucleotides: TGTGCCTTCCCCTCGAGACAGCCAGGAAACACCATATATTTT.

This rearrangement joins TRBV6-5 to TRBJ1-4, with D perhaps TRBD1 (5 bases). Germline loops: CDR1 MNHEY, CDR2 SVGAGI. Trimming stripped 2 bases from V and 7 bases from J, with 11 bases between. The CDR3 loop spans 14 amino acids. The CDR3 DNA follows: TGTGCCAGCAGTTACACGGGGGTTGGTGAAAAACTGTTTTTT. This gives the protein CASSYTGVGEKLFF.

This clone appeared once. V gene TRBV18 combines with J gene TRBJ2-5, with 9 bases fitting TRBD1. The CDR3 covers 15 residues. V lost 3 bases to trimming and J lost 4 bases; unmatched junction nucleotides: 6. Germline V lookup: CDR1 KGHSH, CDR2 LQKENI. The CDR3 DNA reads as TGTGCCAGCTCACCCAGGGACAGGGTGACAGAGACCCAGTACTTC. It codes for CASSPRDRVTETQYF.

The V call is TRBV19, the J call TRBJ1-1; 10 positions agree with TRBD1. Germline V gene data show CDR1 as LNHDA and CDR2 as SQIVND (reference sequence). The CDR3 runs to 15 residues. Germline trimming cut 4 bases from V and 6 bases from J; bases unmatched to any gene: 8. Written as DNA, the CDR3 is TGTGCCAGTAGTACACGACAGGGGGCCCTATCTGAAGCTTTCTTT. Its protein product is CASSTRQGALSEAFF.

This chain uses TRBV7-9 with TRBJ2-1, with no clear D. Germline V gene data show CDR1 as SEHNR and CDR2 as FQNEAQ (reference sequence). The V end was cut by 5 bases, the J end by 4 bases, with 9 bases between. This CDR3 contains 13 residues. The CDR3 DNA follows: TGTGCCAGCAGCGAGCCTACTTACAATGAGCAGTTCTTC. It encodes CASSEPTYNEQFF.

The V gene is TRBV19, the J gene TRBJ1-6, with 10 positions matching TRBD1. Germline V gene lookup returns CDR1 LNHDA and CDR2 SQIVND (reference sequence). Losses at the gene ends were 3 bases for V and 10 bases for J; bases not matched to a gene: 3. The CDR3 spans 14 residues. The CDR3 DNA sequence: TGTGCCAGTAGTATCGGGACAGGGGAGTCACCCCTCCACTTT. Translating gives CASSIGTGESPLHF.

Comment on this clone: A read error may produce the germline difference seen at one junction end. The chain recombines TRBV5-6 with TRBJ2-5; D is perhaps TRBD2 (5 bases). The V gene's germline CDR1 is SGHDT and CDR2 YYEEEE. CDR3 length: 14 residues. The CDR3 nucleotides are TGTGCCAGCAGCTTGGTCACCGGGGAAGAAACCCAGTACTTC. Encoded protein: CASSLVTGEETQYF.

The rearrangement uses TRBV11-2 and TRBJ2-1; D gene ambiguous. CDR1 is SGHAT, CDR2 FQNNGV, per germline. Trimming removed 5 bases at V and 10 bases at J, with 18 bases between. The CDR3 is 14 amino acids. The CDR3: CASSPIPYGWEQFF. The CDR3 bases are TGTGCCAGCAGCCCCATCCCCTACGGTTGGGAGCAGTTCTTC.

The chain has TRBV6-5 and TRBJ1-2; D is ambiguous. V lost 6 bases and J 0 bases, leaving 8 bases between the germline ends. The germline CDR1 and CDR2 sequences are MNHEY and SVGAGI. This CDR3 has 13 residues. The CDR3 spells CASRPTANYGYTF. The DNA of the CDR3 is TGTGCCAGCAGACCTACAGCTAACTATGGCTACACCTTC.

The CDR3 bases are TGTGCCAGCTCCCCGGTGGGGGGGCCCACAGATACGCAGTATTTT. Translated, it gives CASSPVGGPTDTQYF. The chain is built from TRBV7-8 and TRBJ2-3, with a weak D call TRBD2 (7 bases). V was trimmed by 8 bases and J by 2 bases, leaving 17 bases between them. Germline V lookup: CDR1 SGHVS, CDR2 FQNEAQ. The length of the CDR3 is 15 residues.

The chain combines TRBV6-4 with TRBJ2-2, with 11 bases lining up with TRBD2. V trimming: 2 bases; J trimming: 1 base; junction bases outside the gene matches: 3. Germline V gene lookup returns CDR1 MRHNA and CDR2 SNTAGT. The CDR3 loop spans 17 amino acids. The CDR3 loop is CASSDVGTSGNTGELFF. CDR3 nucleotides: TGTGCCAGCAGTGACGTGGGGACTAGCGGGAACACCGGGGAGCTGTTTTTT.

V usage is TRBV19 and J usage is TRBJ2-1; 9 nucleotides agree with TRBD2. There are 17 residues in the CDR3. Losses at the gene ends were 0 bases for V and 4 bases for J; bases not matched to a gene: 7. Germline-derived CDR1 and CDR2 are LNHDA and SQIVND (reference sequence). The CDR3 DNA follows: TGTGCCAGTAGTATAGACGGTAGCGGGAGTGGATACAATGAGCAGTTCTTC. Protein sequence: CASSIDGSGSGYNEQFF.

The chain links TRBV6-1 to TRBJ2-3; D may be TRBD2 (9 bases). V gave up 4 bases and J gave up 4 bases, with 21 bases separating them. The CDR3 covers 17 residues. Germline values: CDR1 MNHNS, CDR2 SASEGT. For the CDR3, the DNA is TGTGCCAGCAGTGCATCGGCAGGGGGCGGGGGGGCAGATACGCAGTATTTT. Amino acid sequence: CASSASAGGGGADTQYF.

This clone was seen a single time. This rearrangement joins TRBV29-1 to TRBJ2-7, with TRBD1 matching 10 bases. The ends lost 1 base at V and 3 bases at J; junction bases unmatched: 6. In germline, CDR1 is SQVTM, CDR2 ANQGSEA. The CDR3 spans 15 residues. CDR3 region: CSVEVPGQGIYEQYF. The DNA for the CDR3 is TGCAGCGTTGAAGTTCCGGGACAGGGGATCTACGAGCAGTACTTC.